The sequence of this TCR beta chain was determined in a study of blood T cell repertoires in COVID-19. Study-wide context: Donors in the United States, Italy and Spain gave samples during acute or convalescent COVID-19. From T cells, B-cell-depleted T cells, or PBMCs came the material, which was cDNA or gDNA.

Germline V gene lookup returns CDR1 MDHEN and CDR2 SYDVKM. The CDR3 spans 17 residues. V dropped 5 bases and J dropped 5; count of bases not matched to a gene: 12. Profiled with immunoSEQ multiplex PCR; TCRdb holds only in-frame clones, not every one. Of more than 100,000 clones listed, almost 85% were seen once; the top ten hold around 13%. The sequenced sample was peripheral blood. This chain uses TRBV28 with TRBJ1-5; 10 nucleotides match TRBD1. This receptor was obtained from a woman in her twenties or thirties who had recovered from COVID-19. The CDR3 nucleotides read TGTGCCAGCAGTCTAACATTCCGGGACAGGGGTTATCAGCCCCAGCATTTT. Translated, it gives CASSLTFRDRGYQPQHF.